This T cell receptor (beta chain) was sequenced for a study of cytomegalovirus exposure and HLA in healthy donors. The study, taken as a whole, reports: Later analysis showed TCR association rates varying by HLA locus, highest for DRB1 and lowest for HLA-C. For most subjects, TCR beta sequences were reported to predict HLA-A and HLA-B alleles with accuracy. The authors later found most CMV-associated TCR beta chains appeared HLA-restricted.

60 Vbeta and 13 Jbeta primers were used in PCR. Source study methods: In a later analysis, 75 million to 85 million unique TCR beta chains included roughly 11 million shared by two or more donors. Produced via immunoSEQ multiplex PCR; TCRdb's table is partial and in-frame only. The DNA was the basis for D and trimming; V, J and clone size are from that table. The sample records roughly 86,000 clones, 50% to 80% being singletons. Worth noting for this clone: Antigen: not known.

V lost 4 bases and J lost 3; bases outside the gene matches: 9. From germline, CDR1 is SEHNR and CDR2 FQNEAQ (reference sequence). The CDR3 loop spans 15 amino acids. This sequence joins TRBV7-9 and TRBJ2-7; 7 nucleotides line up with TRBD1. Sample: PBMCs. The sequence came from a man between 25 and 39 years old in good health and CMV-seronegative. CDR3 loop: CASSSSDRSFYEQYF. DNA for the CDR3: TGTGCCAGCAGCTCTTCGGACAGGAGTTTCTACGAGCAGTACTTC.